The entry below gives a single TCR beta chain sequence along with its context. What it binds is unknown. The data derive from a study of shared clonotypes between healthy human individuals. Study context: CD8 memory received one plate per donor, CD8 naive two, CD4 memory three and CD4 naive three.

The ends were cut back, 0 bases at V and 4 bases at J, with 16 bases in the middle. Germline V gives CDR1 LGHNA, CDR2 YSLEER. CDR3 size: 17 residues. The deep-level immunoSEQ assay was used. Profiling relied on immunoSEQ multiplex PCR, and the TCRdb table lists in-frame clones only, not all of them. The sample holds around 2.1 million clones, about 94% seen once. Study observations and caveats: Sharing across several donors was seen in 4% to 6.5% of naive CD4 clonotypes.

The receptor's source is a man between 18 and 29 years old in good health. Sequences were obtained from naive CD4+ T cells sorted from blood. Described subset: CD45RA+ positively selected. The chain employs TRBV4-3 and TRBJ2-1; D is possibly TRBD2 (5 bases). CDR3 nucleotides: TGCGCCAGCAGCCAAGACCTCGGAGCGAGGGTTTACAATGAGCAGTTCTTC. Protein: CASSQDLGARVYNEQFF.